This TCR beta chain comes out of a study of T cell responses to AZD1222 COVID-19 vaccine. Profiling relied on immunoSEQ multiplex PCR, and the TCRdb table lists in-frame clones only, not all of them. The sample shows roughly 150,000 clones, 80% to 90% of them seen only once. On this clone: Its antigen is currently unknown.

The study's findings and limits: Recipients of two AZD1222 doses showed rising Spike-specific TCR breadth and depth.

The CDR3 consists of 15 residues. CDR1 and CDR2 (germline): LGHNA, YSLEER. After removal of 2 bases from V and 6 bases from J, the junction contained 5 bases not matched to a gene. The genes are TRBV4-3 and TRBJ2-1, with 9 positions matching TRBD2. The input for sequencing was peripheral blood, taken on day 0 of AZD1222 vaccination. This receptor was obtained from an adult in good health. The CDR3 DNA sequence: TGCGCCAGCAGCCAAATAGCGGGAGAGTCCAATGAGCAGTTCTTC. This encodes CASSQIAGESNEQFF.